One sample yielded the 15 T cell receptor beta chains listed below, sequenced in a study of T cells in Graves' hyperthyroidism and ophthalmopathy. Template material for amplifying TCR beta CDR3 regions consisted of RNA transcripts. The TCR CDR3 was amplified in a first-round RT-PCR using the HTBI primer set. MiXCR, run by TCRdb on the multiplex PCR reads, gives a single entry per CDR3 protein. The repertoire holds fewer than 750,000 distinct CDR3 sequences, with 14% to 15% as singletons. Specimen: blood. The receptor source for this set is a woman in her 40s with Graves' ophthalmopathy.

At least ten counts were recorded for this clonotype. The chain has TRBV7-9 and TRBJ2-7, with 9 bases lining up with TRBD1. The CDR3 covers 14 residues. Germline loops: CDR1 SEHNR, CDR2 FQNEAQ (reference sequence). After removal of 6 bases from V and 7 bases from J, the junction contained 10 bases not matched to a gene. CDR3 region: CASSPGTGINEQYF. In DNA, the CDR3 is TGTGCCAGCAGTCCCGGGACAGGGATAAATGAGCAGTACTTC.

Concerning this clonotype: A read error may be the cause here, since a much bigger clone is one base away. The genes are TRBV6-5 and TRBJ2-2, with D tentatively TRBD1 (6 bases). Germline V CDR1 and CDR2: MNHEY, SVGAGI. CDR3 length: 15 amino acids. The CDR3 DNA is TGTGCCAGCAGTTACTCTCAGGGGTTCGCCGGGGAGCGGTTTTTT. It is translated as CASSYSQGFAGERFF.

This clonotype has just a few counts. The chain couples TRBV28 to TRBJ2-7, with TRBD1 as a possible D gene (6 bases). The CDR3 length is 14 residues. Germline V gene lookup returns CDR1 MDHEN and CDR2 SYDVKM. Between the trimmed V and J ends, which lost 6 bases and 6 bases, there was a span of 18 bases. CDR3 nucleotide sequence: TGTGCCAGCAGCCCCCGGGACACCGCTGGCGAGCAGTACTTC. Translating it yields CASSPRDTAGEQYF.

This clonotype was picked up many times. The rearrangement links TRBV6-2 or TRBV6-3 to TRBJ2-2; D gene unclear. In germline, CDR1 is MNHEY, CDR2 SVGEGT. This CDR3 has 15 amino acids. V was clipped by 2 bases and J by 4 bases, with 11 bases between them. The CDR3 DNA reads as TGTGCCAGCAGTTACGATTCGCGTGGCACCGGGGAGCTGTTTTTT. Translation: CASSYDSRGTGELFF.

This clonotype was detected many times. CDR3 amino acids: CATGVQETQYF. CDR3 DNA: TGTGCCACCGGGGTCCAAGAGACCCAGTACTTC. The genes are TRBV2 and TRBJ2-5; maybe TRBD2 (5 bases). Between the trimmed V and J ends, which lost 10 bases and 1 base, there was a span of 7 bases. Germline V lookup: CDR1 SNHLY, CDR2 FYNNEI. This CDR3 has 11 amino acids.

The sample holds many counts of this clonotype. The chain is built from TRBV27 and TRBJ2-3, with TRBD2 matching over 11 bases. In germline, CDR1 is MNHEY, CDR2 SMNVEV (reference sequence). This CDR3 spans 16 amino acids. J gave up 0 bases and V 4 bases, and 3 bases lay outside the gene matches. This CDR3 reads CASSSRLAGSTDTQYF. CDR3 DNA sequence: TGTGCCAGCAGTTCCCGACTAGCGGGGAGCACAGATACGCAGTATTTT.

This clonotype was counted many times. The chain couples TRBV20-1 to TRBJ2-3; D is ambiguous. The CDR3 contains 12 residues. Germline assignment: CDR1 DFQATT and CDR2 SNEGSKA (reference sequence). Trimming took 0 bases from V and 2 from J, leaving 3 bases between them. The CDR3, as DNA: TGCAGTGCTAGAGAGTTCACAGATACGCAGTATTTT. Encoded protein: CSAREFTDTQYF.

This clonotype was observed a handful of times. The chain recombines TRBV28 with TRBJ1-1; no definite D call. Per the germline V gene, CDR1 is MDHEN and CDR2 is SYDVKM. The CDR3 spans 13 residues. Trimming cost V 7 bases and J 7 bases, with 16 bases left between them. CDR3 amino acids: CASNLWTGGEAFF. CDR3 DNA: TGTGCCAGCAACCTCTGGACGGGCGGTGAAGCTTTCTTT.

This clonotype has more than one count but fewer than ten. V usage is TRBV5-1 and J usage is TRBJ2-7, with 10 positions matching TRBD1. The CDR3 spans 15 residues. V was pared by 3 bases and J by 6 bases, with 9 bases of the junction left unmatched. Per the germline V gene, CDR1 is SGHRS and CDR2 is YFSETQ. The CDR3, as DNA: TGCGCCAGCAGCTCGACAGGGGGCCCGGGCGGCGAGCAGTACTTC. Its translation: CASSSTGGPGGEQYF.

This clonotype was seen repeatedly, ten times or more. For the CDR3, the DNA is TGTGCCAGCAGTGAGACACGAGGACAGCCCCAGCATTTT. Translation gives CASSETRGQPQHF. The rearrangement links TRBV6-1 to TRBJ1-5, with D uncertain. The CDR3 is 13 amino acids. V lost 3 bases and J lost 7, with 10 bases in between. Germline CDR1 is MNHNS and CDR2 is SASEGT.

In nucleotides, the CDR3 is TGCAGTGCTAGAGATGGCAGGGAAGTCACTGAAGCTTTCTTT. Protein sequence: CSARDGREVTEAFF. The chain links TRBV20-1 to TRBJ1-1; D is perhaps TRBD1 (5 bases). V was cut by 0 bases and J by 4 bases, with 12 bases left in between. The CDR3 totals 14 residues. In germline, CDR1 is DFQATT, CDR2 SNEGSKA (reference sequence).

This clonotype was seen ten or more times. This rearrangement joins TRBV28 to TRBJ2-7, with TRBD2 matching over 11 bases. The germline CDR1 and CDR2 sequences are MDHEN and SYDVKM. V gave up 5 bases and J gave up 11 bases; unmatched junction bases: 8. The CDR3 runs 13 residues. The CDR3 DNA reads as TGTGCCAGCAGTCCCCCATTGGGACTAGCGGAGTACTTC. Its protein product is CASSPPLGLAEYF. The whole variable domain, filled in from reference TRBV28 and TRBJ2-7, reads DVKVTQSSRYLVKRTGEKVFLECVQDMDHENMFWYRQDPGLGLRLIYFSYDVKMKEKGDIPEGYSVSREKKERFSLILESASTNQTSMYLCASSPPLGLAEYFGPGTRLTVT.

This clonotype was observed many times. The rearrangement joins TRBV11-3 to TRBJ2-5; D is unclear. The length of the CDR3 is 14 residues. Trimming cost V 0 bases and J 2 bases, with 7 bases left between them. Germline V CDR1 and CDR2: SGHNT, YENEEA. The CDR3 DNA reads TGTGCCAGCAGCTTAGATCTCCTACAAGAGACCCAGTACTTC. Its translation: CASSLDLLQETQYF.

J is TRBJ1-1 and V is TRBV7-2; D not resolved. CDR3 length equals 13 residues. From germline, CDR1 is SGHTA and CDR2 FQGNSA. Trimming shortened V by 1 base and J by 7 bases, and 10 bases separated the two germline ends. The CDR3 here is CASSLGWSGEAFF. CDR3 nucleotides: TGTGCCAGCAGCTTAGGTTGGTCGGGTGAAGCTTTCTTT.

This clonotype appeared many times. This chain connects TRBV6-2 or TRBV6-3 to TRBJ2-7; 8 nucleotides match TRBD2. The CDR3 contains 13 residues. With V trimmed by 2 bases and J by 5 bases, 2 bases remained unmatched. Germline values: CDR1 MNHEY, CDR2 SVGEGT. DNA for the CDR3: TGTGCCAGCAGTTACATTAGCGGGAACGAGCAGTACTTC. Its translation is CASSYISGNEQYF.